This T cell receptor beta chain was identified during a study of cytomegalovirus exposure and HLA in healthy donors. Study-wide findings and caveats: The investigators catalogued under 200 TCR beta chains as cytomegalovirus-associated. According to reports, the classifier identified cytomegalovirus status with high specificity and sensitivity.

Only in-frame clones appear in the TCRdb table, and some are missing; sequencing was by immunoSEQ multiplex PCR. The table shows about 240,000 clones, with 87% occurring only once. The germline gives CDR1 SEHNR, CDR2 FQNEAQ (reference sequence). With V trimmed by 5 bases and J by 0 bases, 3 bases remained unmatched. There are 15 residues in the CDR3. This clone was seen only once. Its antigen remains unknown. The chain recombines TRBV7-9 with TRBJ2-2; TRBD2 agrees at 7 bases. The sequence was collected from a man between 18 and 35 years old in good health and CMV-seronegative. Material for sequencing was PBMCs. The CDR3 nucleotides read TGTGCCAGCAGCACTAGCGTCCCGAACACCGGGGAGCTGTTTTTT. It encodes CASSTSVPNTGELFF. The variable domain in full, completed from reference TRBV7-9 and TRBJ2-2, reads DTGVSQNPRHKITKRGQNVTFRCDPISEHNRLYWYRQTLGQGPEFLTYFQNEAQLEKSRLLSDRFSAERPKGSFSTLEIQRTEQGDSAMYLCASSTSVPNTGELFFGEGSRLTVL.